Sequencing of this T cell receptor beta chain was carried out in a study of spatial heterogeneity in lung cancer. Overall study: Consistently, beta-chain sequences turned up in larger numbers than alpha-chain sequences did. Study findings and constraints: In tumor T cells, estimated coverage reached roughly 7.6% for alpha chains and approximately 12% for beta chains. The number of expanded tumor alpha and beta chains correlated with mutation number.

This CDR3 has 15 residues. In germline, CDR1 is KGHSH, CDR2 LQKENI. Trimming cost V 4 bases and J 6 bases; bases outside gene matches: 4. The time point denotes: sample taken at primary tumor resection. Samples were donated by 72 untreated early-stage non-small cell lung cancer patients. TCRdb reprocessed the 5' RACE reads via MiXCR and lists one record per CDR3 protein. The data contain roughly 3,500 distinct CDR3 sequences, around 30% of them singletons. About this clonotype: Its specificity is not known.

The sample consisted of lung tumor tissue, taken at surgery. The chain is built from TRBV18 and TRBJ2-1, with TRBD1 matching 12 bases. The receptor comes from a female donor with early-stage non-small cell lung cancer. The CDR3 loop is CASSLGQGAFNEQFF. The CDR3 nucleotides read TGTGCCAGCTCACTGGGACAGGGGGCTTTCAATGAGCAGTTCTTC.